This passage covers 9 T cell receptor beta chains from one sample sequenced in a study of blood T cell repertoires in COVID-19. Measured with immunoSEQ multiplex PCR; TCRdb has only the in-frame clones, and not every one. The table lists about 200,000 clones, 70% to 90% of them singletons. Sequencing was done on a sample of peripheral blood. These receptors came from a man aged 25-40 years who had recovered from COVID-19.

The CDR3 protein is CASSLAAGRGANEKLFF. The CDR3 DNA is TGTGCCAGCAGCTTAGCGGCCGGCAGGGGAGCTAATGAAAAACTGTTTTTT. The chain joins TRBV7-9 to TRBJ1-4, with TRBD1 as a possible D gene (6 bases). The V and J ends lost 0 bases and 3 bases respectively, with 14 bases between them. The CDR3 is 17 residues long. CDR1 is SEHNR and CDR2 is FQNEAQ in the germline V gene (reference sequence).

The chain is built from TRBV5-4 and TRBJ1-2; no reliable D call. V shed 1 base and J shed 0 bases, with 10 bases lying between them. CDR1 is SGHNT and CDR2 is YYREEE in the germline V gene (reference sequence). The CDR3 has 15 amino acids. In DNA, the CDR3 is TGTGCCAGCAGCTTGTACTCCGTGTCTAACTATGGCTACACCTTC. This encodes CASSLYSVSNYGYTF.

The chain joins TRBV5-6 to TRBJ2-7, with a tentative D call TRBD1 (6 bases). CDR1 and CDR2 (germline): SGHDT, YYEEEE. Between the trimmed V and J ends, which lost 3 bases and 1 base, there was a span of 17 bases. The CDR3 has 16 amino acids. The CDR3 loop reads CASSSETFTGSYEQYF. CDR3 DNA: TGTGCCAGCAGCTCCGAGACCTTCACAGGGTCCTACGAGCAGTACTTC.

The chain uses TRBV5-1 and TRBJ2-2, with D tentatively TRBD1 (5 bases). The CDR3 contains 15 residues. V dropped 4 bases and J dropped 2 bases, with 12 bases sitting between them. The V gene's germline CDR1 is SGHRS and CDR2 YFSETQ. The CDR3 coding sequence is TGCGCCAGCAGCCCTTTAGACAGCAACACCGGGGAGCTGTTTTTT. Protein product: CASSPLDSNTGELFF.

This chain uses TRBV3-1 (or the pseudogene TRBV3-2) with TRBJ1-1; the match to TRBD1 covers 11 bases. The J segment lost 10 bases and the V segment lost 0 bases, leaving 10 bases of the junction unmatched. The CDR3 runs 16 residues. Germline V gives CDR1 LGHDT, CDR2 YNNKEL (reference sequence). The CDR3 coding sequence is TGTGCCAGCAGCCAAGAGGCCCGGTCCGGGACAGGGGGAGCTTTCTTT. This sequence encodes CASSQEARSGTGGAFF.

The CDR3 loop reads CASSEARVNYGYTF. Written as DNA, the CDR3 is TGTGCCAGCAGTGAAGCGCGGGTGAACTATGGCTACACCTTC. This sequence joins TRBV6-1 and TRBJ1-2; no firm D call. V lost 0 bases and J lost 2, with 7 bases in between. CDR1 MNHNS and CDR2 SASEGT come from the germline V gene. The CDR3 runs to 14 residues.

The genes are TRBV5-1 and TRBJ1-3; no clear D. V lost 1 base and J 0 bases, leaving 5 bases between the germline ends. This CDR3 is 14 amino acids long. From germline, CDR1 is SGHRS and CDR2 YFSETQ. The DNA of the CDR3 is TGCGCCAGCAGCTTGATAGACTCTGGAAACACCATATATTTT. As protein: CASSLIDSGNTIYF.

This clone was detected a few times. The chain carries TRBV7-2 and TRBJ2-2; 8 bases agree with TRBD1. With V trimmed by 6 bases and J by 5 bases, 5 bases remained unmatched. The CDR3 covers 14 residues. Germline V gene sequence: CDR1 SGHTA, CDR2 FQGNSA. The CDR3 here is CASRRDRQTGELFF. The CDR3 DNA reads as TGTGCCAGCAGGAGGGACAGGCAAACCGGGGAGCTGTTTTTT.

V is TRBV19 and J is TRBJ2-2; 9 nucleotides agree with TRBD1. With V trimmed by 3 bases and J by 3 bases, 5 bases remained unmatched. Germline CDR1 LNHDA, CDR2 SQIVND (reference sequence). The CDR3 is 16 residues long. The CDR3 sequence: CASSIFGTGHTGELFF. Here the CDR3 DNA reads TGTGCCAGTAGTATCTTCGGGACAGGGCACACCGGGGAGCTGTTTTTT.